This TCR beta chain was identified in a study of T-cell reconstitution after alpha-beta-depleted transplantation in children. Study outcomes and limitations: Fresh T-cell production supplied most of the T-cell counts and diversity seen one year after transplant. Surviving recipient T cells and thymic progenitors accounted for the high day-60 TCRbeta diversity observed in some patients. After transplant, at about two months, alpha-beta T cells were reportedly derived from several hundred expanded graft clones.

A note on this clonotype: Antigen: not known.

It was with unique molecular identifiers that the TCRbeta library was prepared. TCRdb re-called the PCR reads through MiXCR, storing one row per CDR3 protein. The sample yields about 980,000 distinct CDR3 sequences, roughly 29% seen once. The specimen comprised PBMCs, mostly from graft donor cells, sampled 360 days after TCRalphabeta/CD19-depleted stem cell transplant. The TCR was taken from a boy younger than two who had a stem cell transplant for SCID, so the T cells may come from the graft donor.

CDR3: CASSLEAGWDYNEQFF. CDR3 DNA sequence: TGTGCCAGCAGTTTAGAGGCCGGATGGGATTACAATGAGCAGTTCTTC. The chain uses TRBV12-3 or TRBV12-4 and TRBJ2-1, with no clear D. CDR3 length: 16 amino acids. Trimming took 1 base from V and 4 from J, leaving 14 bases between them.